These 2 T cell receptor beta chains originate from one sample sequenced in a study of regulatory T cells in long-lasting Graves disease. Time point here: persistent/refractory GD, antithyroid drugs over 5 years with positive TRAb. Generation of the TCR library employed RNA extracted from PBMCs. Both iRepertoire HTBI primers and Arm-PCR of CDR3 regions were used to build the TCR beta libraries. TCRdb called the multiplex PCR reads again in MiXCR, with one record for every CDR3 protein. The table has 430,000 or so distinct CDR3 sequences, around 23% seen once. Sequencing was performed on peripheral blood mononuclear cells (PBMCs), taken when the disease was refractory, from a patient treated with antithyroid drugs. The source of these receptors is a female donor with Graves disease.

V and J are TRBV20-1 and TRBJ2-7, with 8 bases lining up with TRBD2. This CDR3 has 17 residues. V shed 0 bases, J shed 2 bases, and the junction held 12 bases outside the gene matches. Germline lookup yields CDR1 DFQATT and CDR2 SNEGSKA (reference sequence). This chain's CDR3 is CSARDLAGREGTYEQYF. The CDR3 coding sequence is TGCAGTGCTAGAGATCTTGCCGGACGGGAGGGTACCTACGAGCAGTACTTC.

The chain uses TRBV30 and TRBJ2-7; D remains unclear. Germline values: CDR1 GTSNPN, CDR2 SVGIG (reference sequence). V lost 0 bases, J lost 4 bases, and 10 bases lay in between. The CDR3 covers 13 residues. The CDR3 sequence is CAWSVTLGYEQYF. In DNA, the CDR3 is TGTGCCTGGAGTGTAACCCTCGGATACGAGCAGTACTTC.